The 19 T cell receptor beta chains presented below share a single source sample, sequenced in a study of CD8+ T cells in alopecia areata. Treatment: oral pan-JAK inhibitor, 5-10 mg twice daily. Sequencing templates came from extracted RNA that was reverse transcribed into cDNA. The table came from immunoSEQ multiplex PCR; TCRdb's copy has only in-frame clones and leaves some out. In the table there are roughly 180,000 clones, roughly 50% of which are singletons. Material: CD8+ T cells sorted from blood, obtained at week 24, from a patient treated with tofacitinib. The receptor set was obtained from a human donor with alopecia areata.

The rearrangement uses TRBV29-1 and TRBJ1-2, with D perhaps TRBD1 (6 bases). Trimming took 5 bases from V and 6 from J, leaving 13 bases between them. CDR3 size: 12 residues. Looked up from germline, CDR1 is SQVTM and CDR2 is ANQGSEA. CDR3 amino acids: CSVPGTTNGYTF. In nucleotides, the CDR3 is TGCAGCGTTCCCGGGACAACGAATGGCTACACCTTC.

This clone turned up a few times. The J gene is TRBJ2-7, the V gene TRBV29-1; the match to TRBD1 covers 9 bases. CDR3 length equals 13 residues. The J segment lost 4 bases and the V segment lost 1 base, leaving 2 bases of the junction unmatched. Germline V lookup: CDR1 SQVTM, CDR2 ANQGSEA. The CDR3 here is CSVEGDREYEQYF. DNA for the CDR3: TGCAGCGTTGAAGGGGACAGGGAGTACGAGCAGTACTTC.

This clone occurred a few times. The chain uses TRBV9 and TRBJ1-2, with D unclear. CDR1 and CDR2 from the germline V gene are SGDLS and YYNGEE. This CDR3 has 11 amino acids. Trimming removed 3 bases from V and 6 bases from J, with 6 bases in between. The CDR3 region has the DNA TGTGCCAGCAGCGGAAATAATGGCTACACCTTC. It is translated as CASSGNNGYTF.

The V and J genes are TRBV2 and TRBJ2-5; 7 bases fit TRBD1. The DNA end is more similar to TRBJ2-7, so the J call may be wrong. CDR3 length: 15 amino acids. The V gene's germline CDR1 is SNHLY and CDR2 FYNNEI. The CDR3 DNA reads as TGTGCCAGCAGTGAAGCCCGACGGACAGGATACGAGCAGTACTTC. It is translated as CASSEARRTGYEQYF.

This chain joins TRBV30 and TRBJ1-1; TRBD1 might be the D (6 bases). Trimming took 1 base from V and 0 from J, leaving 12 bases between them. This CDR3 contains 15 residues. Germline lookup yields CDR1 GTSNPN and CDR2 SVGIG (reference sequence). The CDR3 DNA reads TGTGCCTGGAGTGCCGGTCAGGGGTTGAACACTGAAGCTTTCTTT. This sequence encodes CAWSAGQGLNTEAFF.

The rearrangement links TRBV4-1 to TRBJ1-2; a weak D match, TRBD1 (5 bases). Germline V CDR1 and CDR2: MGHRA, YSYEKL. The CDR3 contains 16 residues. Between the trimmed V and J ends, which lost 3 bases and 4 bases, there was a span of 18 bases. CDR3 region: CASSHEDGGGSYGYTF. The CDR3 bases are TGCGCCAGCAGCCACGAAGACGGGGGGGGAAGCTATGGCTACACCTTC.

This clone came up a few times. The chain joins TRBV2 to TRBJ2-7; perhaps TRBD1 as D (6 bases). The CDR3 spans 12 residues. Trimming removed 7 bases at V and 2 bases at J, with 9 bases between. The V gene's germline CDR1 is SNHLY and CDR2 FYNNEI. The DNA for the CDR3 is TGTGCCAGCAAGGACAGAACCTACGAGCAGTACTTC. Its protein is CASKDRTYEQYF.

The rearrangement uses TRBV29-1 and TRBJ1-1; TRBD1 matches at 7 bases. The CDR3 loop spans 13 amino acids. The trim removed 6 bases at V and 6 bases at J, leaving 10 bases unmatched. The germline CDR1 and CDR2 sequences are SQVTM and ANQGSEA. The CDR3: CSVPVGQAAEAFF. The CDR3 DNA follows: TGCAGCGTCCCGGTTGGACAGGCGGCTGAAGCTTTCTTT.

The chain carries TRBV4-3 and TRBJ2-7; no reliable D call. The CDR3 sequence is 15 residues long. V lost 0 bases and J lost 0, with 9 bases in between. Germline CDR1 reads LGHNA; CDR2 reads YSLEER. The CDR3 bases are TGCGCCAGCAGCCAAGATCGCTCAGTCTCCTACGAGCAGTACTTC. As protein: CASSQDRSVSYEQYF.

This clone turned up a few times. V gene TRBV29-1 combines with J gene TRBJ2-5; D ambiguous. Germline assignment: CDR1 SQVTM and CDR2 ANQGSEA. Trimming removed 3 bases from V and 5 bases from J, with 4 bases in between. The CDR3 consists of 10 residues. The CDR3: CSVDWETQYF. The CDR3 coding sequence is TGCAGCGTTGATTGGGAGACCCAGTACTTC.

There are a few counts of this clone. The chain employs TRBV29-1 and TRBJ2-7, with 8 bases that match TRBD1. The CDR3 runs to 13 residues. After removal of 5 bases from V and 2 bases from J, the junction contained 5 bases not matched to a gene. Germline CDR1 reads SQVTM; CDR2 reads ANQGSEA. CDR3 sequence: CSVWAGGTYEQYF. The CDR3 coding sequence is TGCAGCGTTTGGGCAGGGGGCACCTACGAGCAGTACTTC.

The gene calls are TRBV7-9 and TRBJ1-6, with D maybe TRBD1 (5 bases). The V gene lost 1 base and the J gene lost 6 bases, with 13 bases spanning the gap. Looked up from germline, CDR1 is SEHNR and CDR2 is FQNEAQ (reference sequence). This CDR3 has 16 residues. The CDR3 loop reads CASSLEVGGVNSPLHF. Written as DNA, the CDR3 is TGTGCCAGCAGCTTAGAGGTCGGGGGAGTTAATTCACCCCTCCACTTT.

This chain connects TRBV2 to TRBJ2-7; the match to TRBD1 covers 8 bases. The CDR3 spans 14 residues. CDR1 SNHLY and CDR2 FYNNEI come from the germline V gene. Trimming took 8 bases from V and 5 from J; bases not matched to a gene: 11. The CDR3 nucleotides read TGTGCCAGCCATATACTGGACAGGGTAAACGAGCAGTACTTC. This codes for CASHILDRVNEQYF.

In this sample, this clone turned up a few times. The chain joins TRBV15 to TRBJ1-1; 7 positions agree with TRBD1. This CDR3 is built from 15 residues. In germline, CDR1 is LNHNV, CDR2 YYDKDF (reference sequence). V lost 5 bases, J lost 7 bases, and 13 bases stayed unmatched. The DNA of the CDR3 is TGTGCCACCAGCGGGACAGCAGCAGCGCGCGTTGAAGCTTTCTTT. Translated, it gives CATSGTAAARVEAFF. Looking up the rest from reference TRBV15 and TRBJ1-1 gives the full variable domain: DAMVIQNPRYQVTQFGKPVTLSCSQTLNHNVMYWYQQKSSQAPKLLFHYYDKDFNNEADTPDNFQSRRPNTSFCFLDIRSPGLGDTAMYLCATSGTAAARVEAFFGQGTRLTVV.

The chain employs TRBV15 and TRBJ2-1, with D tentatively TRBD2 (5 bases). CDR1 is LNHNV, CDR2 YYDKDF, per germline (reference sequence). V lost 0 bases and J lost 9, with 12 bases in between. The CDR3 loop spans 14 amino acids. Written as DNA, the CDR3 is TGTGCCACCAGCAGAGATCGGAGAGGGAGTGAGCAGTTCTTC. Protein sequence: CATSRDRRGSEQFF.

CDR3 region: CASSFTGASTYEQYF. The CDR3 nucleotides read TGTGCCAGCAGTTTTACAGGGGCCTCCACGTACGAGCAGTACTTC. The V call is TRBV2, the J call TRBJ2-7; 7 bases map to TRBD1. With V trimmed by 5 bases and J by 4 bases, 11 bases remained unmatched. Germline V CDR1 and CDR2: SNHLY, FYNNEI. CDR3 length: 15 amino acids.

This chain joins TRBV10-3 and TRBJ1-2; possibly TRBD1 for D (5 bases). V dropped 3 bases and J dropped 2 bases, with 10 bases sitting between them. The CDR3 is 14 amino acids. CDR1 and CDR2 from the germline V gene are ENHRY and SYGVKD. The CDR3 loop is CAISDRGGNYGYTF. The CDR3 bases are TGTGCCATCAGTGATCGGGGCGGCAACTATGGCTACACCTTC.

J is TRBJ2-7 and V is TRBV29-1, with 7 bases matching TRBD1. The CDR3 contains 13 residues. In germline, CDR1 is SQVTM, CDR2 ANQGSEA. Losses at the gene ends were 7 bases for V and 0 bases for J; bases not matched to a gene: 6. CDR3 nucleotide sequence: TGCAGCGCCGTGACAGGGAGCTCCTACGAGCAGTACTTC. This codes for CSAVTGSSYEQYF.

The rearrangement uses TRBV29-1 and TRBJ2-4; D possibly corresponds to TRBD2 (5 bases). This CDR3 contains 11 residues. Deletions cut 4 bases from V and 9 bases from J, with 10 bases between. CDR1 is SQVTM and CDR2 is ANQGSEA in the germline V gene. CDR3 residues: CSVVAYGIQYF. CDR3 in DNA: TGCAGCGTTGTAGCGTATGGCATTCAGTACTTC.